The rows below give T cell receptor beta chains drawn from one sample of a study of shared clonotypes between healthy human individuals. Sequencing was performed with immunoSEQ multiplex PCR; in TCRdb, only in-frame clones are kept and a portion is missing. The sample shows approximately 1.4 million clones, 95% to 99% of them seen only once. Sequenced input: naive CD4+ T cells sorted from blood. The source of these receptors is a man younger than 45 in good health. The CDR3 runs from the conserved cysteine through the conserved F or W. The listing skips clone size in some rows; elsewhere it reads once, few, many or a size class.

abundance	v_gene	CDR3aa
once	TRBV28	CASSFLRGVNTEAFF
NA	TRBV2	CASSRVPNTGELFF
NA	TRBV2	CASRDNRASNEKLFF
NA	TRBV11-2	CASSPVTDTGELFF
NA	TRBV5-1	CASSFRLAVNTGELFF
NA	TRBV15	CATSQPGRGYNEQFF
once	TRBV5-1	CASRESGTVNEKLFF
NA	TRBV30	CAWRPWLGTSGRYEQFF
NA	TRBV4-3	CASSQDWDRVYEQYF
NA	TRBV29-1	CSGRQGNTEAFF
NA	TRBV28	CASRLAGVWTGELFF
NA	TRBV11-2	CASSFSGTLSYNEQFF